The next 19 T cell receptor beta chains were all read from a single sample in a study of Ad26.COV2.S vaccination and SARS-CoV-2 variants. The protocol was immunoSEQ multiplex PCR, while the TCRdb copy is restricted to in-frame clones and leaves out a portion. Among 350,000 to 500,000 clones listed, about 93% were seen once. Indicated treatment: about 20 received Ad26.COV2.S at low or high dose, single or two shots; roughly five received placebo; per-sample allocation not given. Repertoires come from day 63 after the first vaccine or placebo injection. Here the sequenced sample was peripheral blood, taken in a trial of Ad26.COV2.S vaccine versus placebo. The receptors were gathered from a person between 18 and 60 years old who received the Ad26.COV2.S COVID-19 vaccine or a placebo.

V usage is TRBV11-2 and J usage is TRBJ2-7; TRBD1 matches at 7 bases. V lost 2 bases and J lost 2; bases outside the gene matches: 6. Per germline, CDR1 SGHAT and CDR2 FQNNGV. The CDR3 totals 15 residues. The CDR3 loop reads CASSLMTGSPYEQYF. In nucleotides, the CDR3 is TGTGCCAGCAGCTTAATGACAGGGAGCCCCTACGAGCAGTACTTC.

The chain combines TRBV27 with TRBJ2-7; weak D call: TRBD1 (6 bases). The CDR3 sequence is 14 residues long. Trimming removed 3 bases at V and 1 base at J, with 10 bases between. CDR1 is MNHEY and CDR2 is SMNVEV in the germline V gene (reference sequence). CDR3 region: CASSFRQESYEQYF. The CDR3 region has the DNA TGTGCCAGCAGTTTTCGACAGGAATCCTACGAGCAGTACTTC.

The rearrangement links TRBV2 to TRBJ2-7; 8 nucleotides agree with TRBD1. The CDR3 is made up of 12 amino acids. CDR1 is SNHLY, CDR2 FYNNEI, per germline. The V segment lost 6 bases and the J segment 4 bases; nucleotides outside the gene matches: 2. CDR3 DNA sequence: TGTGCCAGCAGGTGGACAGGGTACGAGCAGTACTTC. It yields the protein CASRWTGYEQYF.

The V gene is TRBV7-2, the J gene TRBJ2-5, with 13 nucleotides matching TRBD2. J lost 0 bases, V lost 5 bases, and 12 bases had no gene match. CDR1 and CDR2 (germline): SGHTA, FQGNSA. This CDR3 region has 19 residues. As DNA, the CDR3 is TGTGCCAGCAGCCGTACTAGCGGGAGGGCCTCGAGGTACCAAGAGACCCAGTACTTC. Amino acid sequence: CASSRTSGRASRYQETQYF.

This clone was seen more than once but under ten times. CDR3 coding DNA: TGTGCCAGCAGCTTACTTGGAGAGAACACCGGGGAGCTGTTTTTT. The encoded protein is CASSLLGENTGELFF. The V gene is TRBV7-2, the J gene TRBJ2-2, with D uncertain. Trimming took 2 bases from V and 1 from J, leaving 8 bases between them. The V gene's germline CDR1 is SGHTA and CDR2 FQGNSA. The CDR3 is 15 amino acids.

J is TRBJ2-1 and V is TRBV7-6, with D possibly being TRBD1 (7 bases). V was cut by 5 bases and J by 5 bases, with 13 bases left in between. Per germline, CDR1 SGHVS and CDR2 FNYEAQ. The CDR3 is 14 residues long. This chain's CDR3 is CASSAGQTDNEQFF. CDR3 coding DNA: TGTGCCAGCAGCGCGGGACAGACCGACAATGAGCAGTTCTTC. The full variable domain, in which reference TRBV7-6 and TRBJ2-1 provide the parts outside the CDR3, is GAGVSQSPRYKVTKRGQDVALRCDPISGHVSLYWYRQALGQGPEFLTYFNYEAQQDKSGLPNDRFSAERPEGSISTLTIQRTEQRDSAMYRCASSAGQTDNEQFFGPGTRLTVL.

The J gene is TRBJ2-5, the V gene TRBV14; D gene unclear. The CDR3 extends over 11 amino acids. Germline V gene data show CDR1 as SGHDN and CDR2 as FVKESK. V was shortened by 2 bases and J by 7 bases, with 5 bases between the two germline ends. CDR3 DNA: TGTGCCAGCAGCCAAATGGGGACCCAGTACTTC. Protein product: CASSQMGTQYF.

The gene calls are TRBV6-5 and TRBJ1-3; no firm D call. Germline V lookup: CDR1 MNHEY, CDR2 SVGAGI. V was shortened by 0 bases and J by 4 bases, with 10 bases between the two germline ends. This CDR3 has 15 residues. This CDR3 is CASSYSVLKGNTIYF. CDR3 in DNA: TGTGCCAGCAGTTACTCCGTACTGAAGGGAAACACCATATATTTT.

The chain combines TRBV30 with TRBJ1-2; D may be TRBD1 (6 bases). Trimming removed 2 bases from V and 8 bases from J, with 15 bases in between. Per germline, CDR1 GTSNPN and CDR2 SVGIG (reference sequence). The length of the CDR3 is 13 residues. As DNA, the CDR3 is TGTGCCTGGAGTCGGGGGGCGTCAGGAGGCTACACCTTC. Translating gives CAWSRGASGGYTF.

The chain recombines TRBV5-1 with TRBJ2-5, with D perhaps matching TRBD2 (6 bases). Trimming stripped 7 bases from V and 3 bases from J, with 13 bases between. The CDR3 spans 13 residues. In germline, CDR1 is SGHRS, CDR2 YFSETQ. Here the CDR3 reads CASRLWGEETQYF. As DNA, the CDR3 is TGCGCCAGCCGTTTGTGGGGGGAAGAGACCCAGTACTTC.

Note on this clone: The same CDR3 also results from other DNA sequences found in this sample. The chain couples TRBV7-9 to TRBJ1-5; D is uncertain. This CDR3 comprises 13 residues. Trimming removed 6 bases from V and 2 bases from J, with 8 bases in between. In germline, CDR1 is SEHNR, CDR2 FQNEAQ (reference sequence). The CDR3 sequence is CASSLTGNQPQHF. DNA for the CDR3: TGTGCCAGCAGTTTAACAGGCAATCAGCCCCAGCATTTT.

The chain couples TRBV11-2 to TRBJ2-4, with a tentative D call TRBD2 (7 bases). V gave up 1 base and J gave up 5 bases, with 12 bases separating them. Germline V gene sequence: CDR1 SGHAT, CDR2 FQNNGV. CDR3 length: 15 amino acids. CDR3 in amino acids: CASSLGGLAENIQYF. The DNA of the CDR3 is TGTGCCAGCAGCTTAGGGGGGCTAGCGGAAAACATTCAGTACTTC.

The V and J genes are TRBV7-2 and TRBJ2-4; tentatively, D is TRBD2 (6 bases). V dropped 1 base and J dropped 5 bases, with 12 bases sitting between them. The V gene's germline CDR1 is SGHTA and CDR2 FQGNSA. The CDR3 totals 15 residues. Here the CDR3 DNA reads TGTGCCAGCAGCTTAGATTGGGGACTCCAAAACATTCAGTACTTC. As protein: CASSLDWGLQNIQYF. The whole variable domain, remainder taken from reference TRBV7-2 and TRBJ2-4, is GAGVSQSPSNKVTEKGKDVELRCDPISGHTALYWYRQSLGQGLEFLIYFQGNSAPDKSGLPSDRFSAERTGGSVSTLTIQRTQQEDSAVYLCASSLDWGLQNIQYFGAGTRLSVL.

A single count supports this clone. The rearrangement links TRBV28 to TRBJ2-7; unclear D gene. Germline loops: CDR1 MDHEN, CDR2 SYDVKM. The CDR3 sequence is 14 residues long. Trimming cost V 7 bases and J 0 bases, with 13 bases left between them. The CDR3 nucleotides are TGTGCCAGCAACCCTGACCGGAGCTCCTACGAGCAGTACTTC. This sequence encodes CASNPDRSSYEQYF.

The rearrangement uses TRBV2 and TRBJ1-5; tentatively, D is TRBD1 (5 bases). The V and J ends lost 6 bases and 5 bases respectively, with 17 bases between them. The CDR3 spans 15 residues. Looked up from germline, CDR1 is SNHLY and CDR2 is FYNNEI. For the CDR3, the DNA is TGTGCCAGCAGGGTCGGAGGGGCCTTAGATCAGCCCCAGCATTTT. Its protein is CASRVGGALDQPQHF.

The chain uses TRBV10-3 and TRBJ2-7; D may correspond to TRBD1 or TRBD2 (6 bases each). Trimming took off 4 bases at V and 5 bases at J, with 21 bases between the two ends. The CDR3 has 16 residues. Per germline, CDR1 ENHRY and CDR2 SYGVKD. In nucleotides, the CDR3 is TGTGCCATCAGTGGAAGGGGGGTGCTAGCGTCTGACGAGCAGTACTTC. It codes for CAISGRGVLASDEQYF.

In DNA form, the CDR3 reads TGTGCCAGCAGCAATATTGAGCGGGAGGCCGAAGACAATGAGCAGTTCTTC. This codes for CASSNIEREAEDNEQFF. The chain uses TRBV21-1 and TRBJ2-1; TRBD2 is the table's D call and was not checked against the DNA. TRBV21-1 is deemed a pseudogene. The CDR3 runs 17 residues.

This clone was detected only once. This chain links TRBV3-1 (or the pseudogene TRBV3-2) with TRBJ1-1, with 8 positions matching TRBD1. The CDR3 covers 15 residues. Germline assignment: CDR1 LGHDT and CDR2 YNNKEL (reference sequence). V dropped 3 bases and J dropped 0; count of bases not matched to a gene: 3. The CDR3 sequence: CASSQPGQVNTEAFF. DNA of the CDR3: TGTGCCAGCAGCCAGCCGGGACAGGTGAACACTGAAGCTTTCTTT.

This chain links TRBV10-3 with TRBJ2-2, with D unclear. Germline V gene sequence: CDR1 ENHRY, CDR2 SYGVKD. Trimming shortened V by 0 bases and J by 5 bases, and 13 bases separated the two germline ends. The CDR3 length is 16 residues. The CDR3 reads CAISESTALGTGELFF. The CDR3 DNA sequence: TGTGCCATCAGTGAGTCGACCGCCCTTGGGACCGGGGAGCTGTTTTTT.